This T cell receptor beta chain is drawn from a study of cytomegalovirus exposure and HLA in healthy donors. PCR employed 60 Vbeta and 13 Jbeta primers. Assay used: immunoSEQ multiplex PCR; TCRdb lists only in-frame clones, some missing. The sample has under 150,000 clones, about 84% seen once. CDR3 length: 17 amino acids. Germline V gene data show CDR1 as MNHEY and CDR2 as SMNVEV (reference sequence). The germline V and J ends were trimmed by 2 bases and 4 bases, with 21 bases remaining between them. Study observations and caveats: Among donors in an Asian-associated ancestry cluster, a later analysis reportedly found fewer N-insertions than the approximately 700-donor mean. As a later analysis showed, a missense DCLRE1C variant was linked to trimming of TCR beta V- and J-genes. Specificity for CMV antigens was confirmed in vitro for three of the CMV-associated chains. Most TCR beta V segments were productive about 90% or about 30% of the time in an earlier analysis.

Turning to this clone: Its antigen is not identified.

The chain combines TRBV27 with TRBJ2-7, with TRBD1 as a possible D gene (6 bases). Sequencing was carried out using PBMCs. This TCR came from a woman in her thirties or forties in good health and CMV-seropositive. In DNA, the CDR3 is TGTGCCAGCAGTTTACGGGGCAACTTTGTAGGGGGTTACGAGCAGTACTTC. This gives the protein CASSLRGNFVGGYEQYF.